Presented here are 19 T cell receptor beta chains from one specimen sequenced in a study of blood T cell repertoires in COVID-19 (dated by TCRdb to the early 2020s). Receptor amplification or capture employed the immunoSEQ multiplex PCR assay. TCRdb provides this immuneACCESS table in a form limited to in-frame rearrangements. Some clones are lacking; in checked studies, under half of them reflect an unresolved V gene, and why the rest are absent is not known. Present in this sample are about 160,000 clones, roughly 84% of which were seen just once. The ten most abundant clones make up 0.8% to 1.2% of the sample. Material: peripheral blood. These receptors all stem from a man aged 35 to 55 with acute or convalescent COVID-19.

The rearrangement joins TRBV11-3 to TRBJ2-7; D gene unclear. This CDR3 has 14 residues. Germline CDR1 is SGHNT and CDR2 is YENEEA. V shed 1 base and J shed 0 bases, with 7 bases lying between them. The CDR3 region is CASSLVGNSYEQYF. CDR3 coding DNA: TGTGCCAGCAGCTTAGTGGGCAACTCCTACGAGCAGTACTTC.

This clone was observed a few times. The chain couples TRBV7-9 to TRBJ2-2, with TRBD1 as a possible D gene (5 bases). Germline-derived CDR1 and CDR2 are SEHNR and FQNEAQ (reference sequence). The CDR3 loop spans 14 amino acids. V lost 5 bases and J lost 5, with 12 bases in between. The CDR3 region is CASSHPPGTGELFF. The CDR3 DNA follows: TGTGCCAGCAGCCACCCTCCAGGGACCGGGGAGCTGTTTTTT.

The rearrangement joins TRBV12-3 or TRBV12-4 to TRBJ1-2, with 8 nucleotides matching TRBD1. The CDR3 loop spans 13 amino acids. J was trimmed by 7 bases and V by 5 bases; bases with no gene match: 6. CDR3 nucleotide sequence: TGTGCCAGCAGTGTGGACAGGGTTGCTGGCTACACCTTC. As protein: CASSVDRVAGYTF.

The chain joins TRBV12-3 or TRBV12-4 to TRBJ2-7, with 8 bases lining up with TRBD2. Trimming took 5 bases from V and 2 from J; bases not matched to a gene: 2. The CDR3 runs to 13 residues. For the CDR3, the DNA is TGTGCCAGCAGTCGAGCGGGGGCCTACGAGCAGTACTTC. Encoded protein: CASSRAGAYEQYF.

The rearrangement uses TRBV18 and TRBJ1-1; 7 bases align to TRBD1. Trimming cost V 4 bases and J 7 bases; bases outside gene matches: 6. The length of the CDR3 is 13 residues. CDR1 and CDR2 (germline): KGHSH, LQKENI. CDR3 sequence: CASSQLQGSEAFF. CDR3 bases: TGTGCCAGCTCACAATTACAGGGGAGTGAAGCTTTCTTT.

The chain has TRBV10-3 and TRBJ2-5; D may be TRBD1 (6 bases). Trimming cost V 6 bases and J 3 bases, with 8 bases left between them. The CDR3 loop spans 12 amino acids. CDR1 is ENHRY and CDR2 is SYGVKD in the germline V gene. CDR3 nucleotides: TGTGCCATCAGAAACAGGGAAGAGACCCAGTACTTC. Its protein product is CAIRNREETQYF.

The V call is TRBV11-3, the J call TRBJ2-5; D is unclear. V was cut by 0 bases and J by 2 bases, with 4 bases left in between. The CDR3 has 13 residues. Germline CDR1 and CDR2: SGHNT and YENEEA. CDR3 nucleotide sequence: TGTGCCAGCAGCTTAGACCTTCAAGAGACCCAGTACTTC. This gives the protein CASSLDLQETQYF.

The V call is TRBV30, the J call TRBJ1-2; no firm D call. CDR3 length equals 11 residues. Germline loops: CDR1 GTSNPN, CDR2 SVGIG (reference sequence). V lost 1 base, J lost 5 bases, and 5 bases lay in between. CDR3 nucleotide sequence: TGTGCCTGGAGTGGAGGTTATGGCTACACCTTC. Protein sequence: CAWSGGYGYTF.

Points on this clone: Other DNA sequences in the same sample also yield this CDR3. The V and J genes are TRBV5-1 and TRBJ1-1; D not certain. The germline V gene encodes CDR1 SGHRS and CDR2 YFSETQ. V lost 0 bases to trimming and J lost 1 base, with 4 bases between them. The CDR3 covers 13 residues. CDR3 loop: CASSLGGNTEAFF. The CDR3 region has the DNA TGCGCCAGCAGCTTGGGAGGGAACACTGAAGCTTTCTTT.

The rearrangement uses TRBV20-1 and TRBJ2-3; D is possibly TRBD2 (5 bases). The germline CDR1 and CDR2 sequences are DFQATT and SNEGSKA (reference sequence). The V end was cut by 3 bases, the J end by 1 base, with 11 bases between. The CDR3 has 14 residues. The CDR3 region has the DNA TGCAGTGCTAGTGCTCCCGGGGGCACAGATACGCAGTATTTT. Its protein product is CSASAPGGTDTQYF.

This clone was found once. The chain joins TRBV18 to TRBJ2-6; D is perhaps TRBD1 (5 bases). Germline V gene data show CDR1 as KGHSH and CDR2 as LQKENI. V was trimmed by 2 bases and J by 0 bases, leaving 14 bases between them. The CDR3 spans 18 residues. In nucleotides, the CDR3 is TGTGCCAGCTCACCAGAACAGGTGGCGACCTCTGGGGCCAACGTCCTGACTTTC. This translates into CASSPEQVATSGANVLTF.

This clone occurred a few times. The rearrangement joins TRBV28 to TRBJ1-2, with D possibly being TRBD1 (6 bases). Germline-derived CDR1 and CDR2 are MDHEN and SYDVKM. The CDR3 is 13 residues long. Trimming shortened V by 4 bases and J by 4 bases, and 10 bases separated the two germline ends. CDR3 in DNA: TGTGCCAGCAGTTCTCTGGACAGCTATGGCTACACCTTC. As protein: CASSSLDSYGYTF.

The gene calls are TRBV6-5 and TRBJ1-2; tentative D call: TRBD1 (6 bases). V was pared by 5 bases and J by 4 bases, with 14 bases between. Germline-derived CDR1 and CDR2 are MNHEY and SVGAGI. The CDR3 covers 14 residues. This chain's CDR3 is CASSPPGGAYGYTF. Written as DNA, the CDR3 is TGTGCCAGCAGTCCCCCGGGGGGGGCCTATGGCTACACCTTC.

The chain recombines TRBV18 with TRBJ2-6, with D possibly matching TRBD1 (6 bases). This CDR3 region has 16 residues. In germline, CDR1 is KGHSH, CDR2 LQKENI. Trimming shortened V by 1 base and J by 10 bases, and 17 bases separated the two germline ends. CDR3 amino acids: CASSPLQGPKRNVLTF. The CDR3 DNA reads as TGTGCCAGCTCACCACTACAGGGACCGAAGAGGAACGTCCTGACTTTC. The full variable domain, completed using reference TRBV18 and TRBJ2-6, is NAGVMQNPRHLVRRRGQEARLRCSPMKGHSHVYWYRQLPEEGLKFMVYLQKENIIDESGMPKERFSAEFPKEGPSILRIQQVVRGDSAAYFCASSPLQGPKRNVLTFGAGSRLTVL.

This rearrangement joins TRBV6-5 to TRBJ2-5; TRBD2 aligns across 10 bases. Germline V gene lookup returns CDR1 MNHEY and CDR2 SVGAGI. The junction had 8 bases not matched to a gene; V was cut back by 6 bases and J by 7 bases. The CDR3 is 14 residues long. Here the CDR3 reads CASRAVAGGTTQYF. The CDR3, as DNA: TGTGCCAGCAGGGCTGTAGCGGGGGGCACGACCCAGTACTTC.

The rearrangement uses TRBV4-1 and TRBJ2-3; 7 nucleotides agree with TRBD1. The CDR3 has 15 amino acids. After removal of 2 bases from V and 3 bases from J, the junction contained 5 bases not matched to a gene. CDR1 is MGHRA and CDR2 is YSYEKL in the germline V gene. The CDR3 DNA reads as TGCGCCAGCAGCCAACAACAGGGGTTTACAGATACGCAGTATTTT. This codes for CASSQQQGFTDTQYF.

This chain joins TRBV9 and TRBJ2-1, with 8 bases lining up with TRBD2. The V segment lost 4 bases and the J segment 5 bases; nucleotides outside the gene matches: 5. The germline V gene encodes CDR1 SGDLS and CDR2 YYNGEE. CDR3 length equals 14 residues. CDR3 sequence (DNA): TGTGCCAGCAGCCTCGGGACTAGAGACAATGAGCAGTTCTTC. Translated: CASSLGTRDNEQFF. Looking up the rest from reference TRBV9 and TRBJ2-1 gives the full variable domain: DSGVTQTPKHLITATGQRVTLRCSPRSGDLSVYWYQQSLDQGLQFLIQYYNGEERAKGNILERFSAQQFPDLHSELNLSSLELGDSALYFCASSLGTRDNEQFFGPGTRLTVL.

The CDR3, as DNA: TGTGCCAGCCCGGGGACAGGGATCTACGAGCAGTACTTC. Amino acid sequence: CASPGTGIYEQYF. The chain uses TRBV9 and TRBJ2-7, with 9 bases that match TRBD1. V gave up 7 bases and J gave up 3 bases; unmatched junction bases: 5. Germline CDR1 reads SGDLS; CDR2 reads YYNGEE. CDR3 length: 13 amino acids.

In its sample, this clone was seen once. The chain uses TRBV5-4 and TRBJ1-2; D possibly corresponds to TRBD1 (5 bases). CDR3 length: 15 residues. Germline-derived CDR1 and CDR2 are SGHNT and YYREEE (reference sequence). V was pared by 4 bases and J by 7 bases, with 20 bases between. For the CDR3, the DNA is TGTGCCAGCAGCGAACCTGGGGCGTTGCAGGGTGGCTACACCTTC. Translating it yields CASSEPGALQGGYTF.